A selection of T cell receptor beta chains follows, all from one sample in a study of cytomegalovirus exposure and HLA in healthy donors. Produced via immunoSEQ multiplex PCR; TCRdb's table is partial and in-frame only. The sample holds around 160,000 clones, about 90% seen once. Sequenced material: PBMCs. All receptors come from a woman aged 18-29 years in good health and CMV-seropositive. Both conserved end residues are part of each CDR3. Each record gives: V gene, D gene, clone size, J gene, CDR3 DNA, CDR3 protein. A D gene is named only where the DNA matches it firmly. The listing skips clone size in some rows; elsewhere it reads once, few, many or a size class.

TRBV5-1,TRBD1,-,TRBJ1-2,TGCGCCAGCAGCACATCGGACAGGCCGGGGGACTATGGCTACACCTTC,CASSTSDRPGDYGYTF
TRBV5-5,TRBD1,once,TRBJ1-4,TGTGCCAGCAGCTTGGAGAGGGGGCGCCTTGAAAAACTGTTTTTT,CASSLERGRLEKLFF
TRBV6-5,TRBD1,-,TRBJ2-5,TGTGCCAGCAGGCTCCCGGGACAGCAAGAGACCCAGTACTTC,CASRLPGQQETQYF
TRBV6-4,TRBD2,-,TRBJ2-1,TGTGCCAGCAGTGACGGGACTAGCGGGGGAGCTGGGCGGTTCTTC,CASSDGTSGGAGRFF
TRBV6-1,-,-,TRBJ2-7,TGTGCCAGCAGTGAAGGTGGAGGGCCCTACGAGCAGTACTTC,CASSEGGGPYEQYF
TRBV10-3,-,-,TRBJ2-7,TGTGCCATCAGTGAGATTTCAGGGGTGTACGAGCAGTACTTC,CAISEISGVYEQYF
TRBV28,-,-,TRBJ1-5,TGTGCCAGCAGTTCAGTGAGCAATCAGCCCCAGCATTTT,CASSSVSNQPQHF
TRBV6-4,TRBD1,-,TRBJ2-1,TGTGCCAGCAGCGCCGGACAGGGGGCTAACAATGAGCAGTTCTTC,CASSAGQGANNEQFF
TRBV15,-,-,TRBJ1-3,TGTGCCACCAGCAGAGATTGGAGGGAGCATAGAGTCTCTGGAAACACCATATATTTT,CATSRDWREHRVSGNTIYF
TRBV5-1,TRBD1,-,TRBJ1-1,TGCGCCAGCAGCATTGCGGGGACAGGGGTCCTAACGAACACTGAAGCTTTCTTT,CASSIAGTGVLTNTEAFF
TRBV2,TRBD2,-,TRBJ2-7,TGTGCCAGCAAGACCCTGACTAGCGGGGGGCCTTTCTACGAGCAGTACTTC,CASKTLTSGGPFYEQYF
TRBV4-1,TRBD2,-,TRBJ2-5,TGCGCCAGCAGCCACCCCAGCGGGGGAGTGGAGACCCAGTACTTC,CASSHPSGGVETQYF
TRBV7-9,-,-,TRBJ2-7,TGTGCCAGCAGCCCGGGGGTCCCGCCTGTATACGAGCAGTACTTC,CASSPGVPPVYEQYF
TRBV5-1,-,-,TRBJ1-1,TGCGCCAGCAGCTTGGGGCCCAGGGGAGTGGACACTGAAGCTTTCTTT,CASSLGPRGVDTEAFF
TRBV9,TRBD1,-,TRBJ1-1,TGTGCCAGCAGCGCCAAGACAGGGGACGTTACTGAAGCTTTCTTT,CASSAKTGDVTEAFF
TRBV15,-,-,TRBJ2-3,TGTGCCACCAGCAGAGATCCGGTAGGGGGGGGGCGGACAGATACGCAGTATTTT,CATSRDPVGGGRTDTQYF
TRBV27,TRBD1,-,TRBJ2-1,TGTGCCAGCAGTTTGACAGGGGGCTCCTTTCGTTCTGAGCAGTTCTTC,CASSLTGGSFRSEQFF
TRBV28,-,-,TRBJ2-7,TGTGCCAGCAGTCCTCAGGGGTACGAGCAGTACTTC,CASSPQGYEQYF
TRBV10-3,TRBD2,-,TRBJ2-7,TGTGCCATCACCCCAGAGGGACTAGCGGGAGTAAGGGACGAGCAGTACTTC,CAITPEGLAGVRDEQYF
TRBV28,TRBD2,-,TRBJ2-3,TGTGCCAGCACCTTACTCTTAGCGGGAGGGAGCACAGATACGCAGTATTTT,CASTLLLAGGSTDTQYF
TRBV7-8,-,-,TRBJ1-3,TGTGCCAGCAGCTTAAGCCAGGGGTCGAACACCATATATTTT,CASSLSQGSNTIYF
TRBV11-2,-,-,TRBJ2-5,TGTGCCAGCAGCTTTAACGGATTGCGGGAAGAGACCCAGTACTTC,CASSFNGLREETQYF
TRBV29-1,-,-,TRBJ2-1,TGCAGCGTTGGGACACCTTCCTACAATGAGCAGTTCTTC,CSVGTPSYNEQFF
TRBV6-5,-,-,TRBJ1-3,TGTGCCAGCAGCCAAACAGGGCCTGGAAACACCATATATTTT,CASSQTGPGNTIYF
TRBV6-6,-,-,TRBJ1-5,TGTGCCAGCCGCCAGGGAGGGGATCAGCCCCAGCATTTT,CASRQGGDQPQHF
TRBV27,TRBD1,-,TRBJ1-1,TGTGCCAGCATGAAGACAGGGAATGAAGCTTTCTTT,CASMKTGNEAFF
TRBV5-1,-,-,TRBJ2-3,TGCGCCAGCAGTCCTGGACTCGTTACAGATACGCAGTATTTT,CASSPGLVTDTQYF
TRBV27,TRBD2,-,TRBJ2-7,TGTGCCAGCAGTACGACCAACCCGGGACTAGCGGGCTATAAAGCCTACGAGCAGTACTTC,CASSTTNPGLAGYKAYEQYF
TRBV27,-,-,TRBJ2-1,TGTGCCAGCAGTACCCCCAAAACTCCCCTCTCCTACAATGAGCAGTTCTTC,CASSTPKTPLSYNEQFF
TRBV4-3,-,-,TRBJ1-2,TGCGCCAGCAGCCAAGGGTCCAACTATGGCTACAAAAGTCGCTACACCTTC,CASSQGSNYGYKSRYTF
TRBV7-8,TRBD1,few,TRBJ1-2,TGTGCCAGCAGCTTACGGACAGGGTCTATCTATGGCTACACCTTC,CASSLRTGSIYGYTF
TRBV14,TRBD2,-,TRBJ2-1,TGTGCCAGCAGCCACCAGCGGGGCTTGGGAGCCTACAATGAGCAGTTCTTC,CASSHQRGLGAYNEQFF
TRBV6-1,TRBD1,-,TRBJ2-7,TGTGCCAGCAGGGTACAGGGGGCATTATACGAGCAGTACTTC,CASRVQGALYEQYF